The 21 T cell receptor beta chains below come from one sample, sequenced in a study of regulatory dendritic cells for organ transplantation. TCRdb's table, derived via immunoSEQ multiplex PCR, lists solely in-frame clones and lacks some. The sample includes 20,000 to 25,000 clones, 74% seen only once; the top ten take 0.75% to 0.95%. Sequencing input: memory CD4+ T cells from blood. Documented subset: CD45RO+ memory T cells. The receptor set was obtained from a human donor in good health.

This clone was seen more than once but under ten times. The J gene is TRBJ2-4, the V gene TRBV21-1; TRBD1 is the table's D call and was not checked against the DNA. TRBV21-1 is a known pseudogene. This CDR3 is built from 14 residues. The CDR3 region is CASGSGRAKNIQYF. The CDR3 DNA sequence: TGTGCCAGCGGTTCAGGGCGAGCCAAAAACATTCAGTACTTC.

The gene calls are TRBV6-5 and TRBJ2-7; the D gene is possibly TRBD1 (6 bases). V lost 5 bases to trimming and J lost 3 bases, with 14 bases between them. The CDR3 totals 14 residues. The germline V gene encodes CDR1 MNHEY and CDR2 SVGAGI. The CDR3 is CASSRTTGYYEQYF. The CDR3 region has the DNA TGTGCCAGCAGTCGAACCACAGGGTACTACGAGCAGTACTTC.

This rearrangement joins TRBV6-1 to TRBJ2-7, with D possibly TRBD2 on 6 matching bases. The germline V gene encodes CDR1 MNHNS and CDR2 SASEGT. There are 14 residues in the CDR3. Trimming removed 5 bases from V and 7 bases from J, with 18 bases in between. This chain's CDR3 is CASSLDLSRGEQYF. DNA for the CDR3: TGTGCCAGCAGTTTGGACCTTTCCCGGGGGGAGCAGTACTTC.

DNA of the CDR3: TGTGCCAGCAGCGGGACAAGGGGTGAGCAGTTCTTC. Translation: CASSGTRGEQFF. The genes are TRBV5-4 and TRBJ2-1; a possible D gene is TRBD1 (6 bases). The CDR3 runs 12 residues. Germline CDR1 and CDR2: SGHNT and YYREEE (reference sequence). Trimming stripped 4 bases from V and 9 bases from J, with 11 bases between. Full variable domain (rest looked up from reference TRBV5-4 and TRBJ2-1): ETGVTQSPTHLIKTRGQQVTLRCSSQSGHNTVSWYQQALGQGPQFIFQYYREEENGRGNFPPRFSGLQFPNYSSELNVNALELDDSALYLCASSGTRGEQFFGPGTRLTVL.

The chain is built from TRBV5-4 and TRBJ2-7; 8 bases line up with TRBD2. J lost 3 bases, V lost 3 bases, and 8 bases had no gene match. The germline CDR1 and CDR2 sequences are SGHNT and YYREEE (reference sequence). This CDR3 is 15 amino acids long. The CDR3 here is CASSSLSGIDYEQYF. The CDR3 nucleotides are TGTGCCAGCAGCTCCCTTAGCGGGATCGACTACGAGCAGTACTTC.

This clone came up once. The chain is built from TRBV27 and TRBJ2-3, with 7 bases identical to TRBD2. Germline CDR1 reads MNHEY; CDR2 reads SMNVEV (reference sequence). The V segment lost 5 bases and the J segment 3 bases; nucleotides outside the gene matches: 11. The CDR3 covers 16 residues. CDR3 sequence (DNA): TGTGCCAGCAGTCCATCCTGGGGGGGGAGGACAGATACGCAGTATTTT. Amino acids: CASSPSWGGRTDTQYF.

The rearrangement uses TRBV19 and TRBJ2-7; no reliable D call. Germline V gene sequence: CDR1 LNHDA, CDR2 SQIVND (reference sequence). The CDR3 extends over 13 amino acids. V lost 7 bases to trimming and J lost 7 bases, with 17 bases between them. CDR3 amino acids: CASNRGLREEQYF. The CDR3 nucleotides are TGTGCCAGTAATCGAGGATTAAGAGAGGAGCAGTACTTC.

This chain links TRBV6-6 with TRBJ1-5, with D uncertain. Germline values: CDR1 MNHNY, CDR2 SVGAGI (reference sequence). V was pared by 2 bases and J by 5 bases, with 7 bases between. The CDR3 totals 13 residues. The CDR3 DNA sequence: TGTGCCAGCAGTTACATGGCCGATCAGCCCCAGCATTTT. Protein: CASSYMADQPQHF.

The V gene is TRBV18, the J gene TRBJ2-4, with D perhaps matching TRBD1 (5 bases). Trimming took 4 bases from V and 1 from J, leaving 14 bases between them. Germline V gene data show CDR1 as KGHSH and CDR2 as LQKENI. This CDR3 comprises 16 residues. The DNA of the CDR3 is TGTGCCAGCTCACTCTTGGACAACGGGGCCAAAAACATTCAGTACTTC. Translated: CASSLLDNGAKNIQYF.

The V gene is TRBV4-3, the J gene TRBJ1-1; D possibly corresponds to TRBD1 (5 bases). This CDR3 is 15 amino acids long. Germline V gene lookup returns CDR1 LGHNA and CDR2 YSLEER. Trimming cost V 1 base and J 0 bases, with 9 bases left between them. As DNA, the CDR3 is TGCGCCAGCAGCCAAGGGGGCACGATGAACACTGAAGCTTTCTTT. Translated: CASSQGGTMNTEAFF.

CDR3 coding DNA: TGCAGCGTTGAGGACAGAGGAGAGACCCAGTACTTC. As protein: CSVEDRGETQYF. J is TRBJ2-5 and V is TRBV29-1; weak D call: TRBD1 (6 bases). CDR3 length: 12 amino acids. V dropped 3 bases and J dropped 4 bases, with 9 bases sitting between them. Germline-derived CDR1 and CDR2 are SQVTM and ANQGSEA.

The chain uses TRBV7-2 and TRBJ2-7; TRBD1 agrees at 7 bases. This CDR3 spans 14 amino acids. In germline, CDR1 is SGHTA, CDR2 FQGNSA. The V segment lost 5 bases and the J segment 0 bases; nucleotides outside the gene matches: 4. CDR3 DNA sequence: TGTGCCAGCAGCCCGGGACAGCACTCCTACGAGCAGTACTTC. Translating gives CASSPGQHSYEQYF.

This chain connects TRBV5-1 to TRBJ1-2; TRBD1 agrees at 7 bases. CDR1 is SGHRS and CDR2 is YFSETQ in the germline V gene. V shed 4 bases, J shed 4 bases, and the junction held 10 bases outside the gene matches. The CDR3 has 15 amino acids. Written as DNA, the CDR3 is TGCGCCAGCAGCCTGACAGGGAGGTCTGGCTATGGCTACACCTTC. It translates to CASSLTGRSGYGYTF.

The chain uses TRBV11-3 and TRBJ2-7; perhaps TRBD1 as D (5 bases). The germline V gene has CDR1 SGHNT and CDR2 YENEEA. The CDR3 contains 13 residues. V dropped 8 bases and J dropped 0 bases, with 11 bases sitting between them. The DNA of the CDR3 is TGTGCCAGCGCCCCCGGACACTCCTACGAGCAGTACTTC. Translation gives CASAPGHSYEQYF.

The chain is built from TRBV5-1 and TRBJ2-7; 8 bases map to TRBD1. With V trimmed by 4 bases and J by 2 bases, 11 bases remained unmatched. The germline V gene encodes CDR1 SGHRS and CDR2 YFSETQ. CDR3 length: 16 amino acids. The CDR3 nucleotides are TGCGCCAGCAGCCCCGGGACAGGTTTGAAAGCCTACGAGCAGTACTTC. Amino acids: CASSPGTGLKAYEQYF.

The V and J genes are TRBV5-1 and TRBJ1-3, with D maybe TRBD1 (5 bases). The CDR3 contains 16 residues. V lost 0 bases, J lost 1 base, and 11 bases lay in between. Germline CDR1 reads SGHRS; CDR2 reads YFSETQ. CDR3 amino acids: CASSLELGPSGNTIYF. The CDR3 DNA reads TGCGCCAGCAGCTTGGAATTGGGGCCTTCTGGAAACACCATATATTTT.

The chain couples TRBV5-1 to TRBJ1-1; weak D call: TRBD1 (5 bases). The germline V gene encodes CDR1 SGHRS and CDR2 YFSETQ. The CDR3 is made up of 15 amino acids. V was cut by 4 bases and J by 0 bases, with 13 bases left in between. The CDR3 DNA reads TGCGCCAGCAGCCCAAGACAGCTAATGAACACTGAAGCTTTCTTT. It specifies CASSPRQLMNTEAFF. The whole variable domain, filled in from reference TRBV5-1 and TRBJ1-1, reads KAGVTQTPRYLIKTRGQQVTLSCSPISGHRSVSWYQQTPGQGLQFLFEYFSETQRNKGNFPGRFSGRQFSNSRSEMNVSTLELGDSALYLCASSPRQLMNTEAFFGQGTRLTVV.

The gene calls are TRBV5-6 and TRBJ2-7, with 8 bases fitting TRBD1. The CDR3 loop spans 16 amino acids. Trimming at V came to 2 bases and at J to 6 bases, leaving 13 bases not matched to a gene. Per germline, CDR1 SGHDT and CDR2 YYEEEE. CDR3 coding DNA: TGTGCCAGCAGCTTTCTCACCGGGACAGGACGGGGCGAGCAGTACTTC. It codes for CASSFLTGTGRGEQYF.

The V call is TRBV15, the J call TRBJ2-5, with a possible D match to TRBD1 (7 bases). The CDR3 totals 15 residues. The ends were cut back, 0 bases at V and 4 bases at J, with 12 bases in the middle. Per the germline V gene, CDR1 is LNHNV and CDR2 is YYDKDF (reference sequence). The CDR3 region is CATSRDQGGGETQYF. CDR3 sequence (DNA): TGTGCCACCAGCAGAGATCAGGGGGGCGGAGAGACCCAGTACTTC.

V gene TRBV7-8 combines with J gene TRBJ1-3; D is uncertain. CDR3 length: 18 amino acids. Trimming left V 0 bases short and J 2 bases short, with 17 bases between. CDR1 and CDR2 (germline): SGHVS, FQNEAQ. The CDR3 spells CASSLASVPTSAGNTIYF. CDR3 DNA: TGTGCCAGCAGCTTAGCCTCGGTCCCCACCAGCGCTGGAAACACCATATATTTT.

The chain carries TRBV18 and TRBJ1-6, with 9 bases matching TRBD1. The V gene's germline CDR1 is KGHSH and CDR2 LQKENI. The V and J ends lost 0 bases and 11 bases, in that order; junction bases with no gene match: 14. This CDR3 comprises 18 residues. The CDR3 protein is CASSPPTPGQGVGTPLHF. The CDR3, as DNA: TGTGCCAGCTCACCACCCACGCCGGGACAGGGTGTAGGGACACCCCTCCACTTT.